This is a list of T cell receptor beta chains from one sample in a study of blood T cells in healthy people across ages. TCRdb ran MiXCR on the 5' RACE reads and lists one entry per CDR3 protein. The sample holds 1,500,000 or so distinct CDR3 sequences, roughly 43% seen once. Sequenced sample: blood. The origin of the receptors is a woman in her late teens or twenties in good health. CDR3s include the opening cysteine and the closing phenylalanine or tryptophan. The order of the fields is V gene, D gene, J gene, clone size, CDR3 DNA, CDR3 protein. A D gene is named only where the DNA matches it firmly. Not all rows give a size; the values are once, few, many and, for expanded clones, a class.

TRBV4-3,-,TRBJ1-5,few,TGCGCCAGCAGCCAAGACTACAGGACCAATCAGCCCCAGCATTTT,CASSQDYRTNQPQHF
TRBV6-6,TRBD1,TRBJ2-1,few,TGTGCCAGCAGTCAGACGGACAGGCGGATGTACAATGAGCAGTTCTTC,CASSQTDRRMYNEQFF
TRBV5-1,-,TRBJ2-3,few,TGCGCCAGCAGCTTGGCCCGAGACCGGCCAGATACGCAGTATTTT,CASSLARDRPDTQYF
TRBV24-1,-,TRBJ2-2,-,TGTGCCACCAGTGACCGGACCAGTCCCGGGGAGCTGTTTTTT,CATSDRTSPGELFF
TRBV5-6,-,TRBJ1-1,few,TGTGCCAGCAGGCCCATAGAGAACACTGAAGCTTTCTTT,CASRPIENTEAFF
TRBV20-1,TRBD2,TRBJ2-1,-,TGCAGTGCTATCTTCTCGGCGGGGGGGCGGAATGAGCAGTTCTTC,CSAIFSAGGRNEQFF
TRBV11-2,-,TRBJ2-1,-,TGTGCCAGCAGCCTGATAAGCGGAAGCTCCTACAATGAGCAGTTCTTC,CASSLISGSSYNEQFF
TRBV7-7,-,TRBJ2-1,-,TGTGCTAGCAGCTTAGGTTCCTTCGCCGGGGATGAGCAGTTCTTC,CASSLGSFAGDEQFF
TRBV6-5,TRBD2,TRBJ2-1,-,TGTGCCAGCAGTTCTAGCGGGGGGGCGGGGAATGAGCAGTTCTTC,CASSSSGGAGNEQFF
TRBV21-1,-,TRBJ2-1,-,TGTGCCAGCAGCAAAGGCAGGTCGACAGCAGACTCCAATGAGCAGTTCTTC,CASSKGRSTADSNEQFF
TRBV11-3,-,TRBJ2-1,-,TGTGCCAGCAGCGCCAGAACCAACTCCTACAATGAGCAGTTCTTC,CASSARTNSYNEQFF
TRBV6-2/TRBV6-3,TRBD1,TRBJ1-2,few,TGTGCCAGCAGTTCCAGGACAGGGGGCACCTATGGCTACACCTTC,CASSSRTGGTYGYTF
TRBV27,-,TRBJ2-5,few,TGTGCCAGCAGTTTAAGCCCCGCGGGGGAGACCCAGTACTTC,CASSLSPAGETQYF
TRBV12-3/TRBV12-4,-,TRBJ2-1,-,TGTGCCAGCAGTTTACCAACGACAGGCGACGAGCAGTTCTTC,CASSLPTTGDEQFF
TRBV2,-,TRBJ1-5,many,TGTGCCAGCACTGGACAGTCCTATCAGCCCCAGCATTTT,CASTGQSYQPQHF
TRBV7-9,TRBD2,TRBJ2-7,-,TGTGCCAGCAGAACCGGGACTAGCGGGGCCTACGAGCAGTGCTTC,CASRTGTSGAYEQCF
TRBV7-2,-,TRBJ2-5,few,TGTGCCAGCAGCTTAGTTGACACCCGACAAGAGACCCAGTACTTC,CASSLVDTRQETQYF
TRBV7-9,-,TRBJ2-7,-,TGTGCCAGCAGCTTCTTCCAGGACGCCTACGAGCAGTACTTC,CASSFFQDAYEQYF
TRBV10-3,TRBD1,TRBJ2-5,-,TGTGCCATCAGTTTCCAGATGACAGGGGCCGGAGAGACCCAGTACTTC,CAISFQMTGAGETQYF
TRBV7-9,TRBD1,TRBJ1-4,-,TGTGCCAGCAGCTTCCCAGACAGGGGCGTTGAAAAACTGTTTTTT,CASSFPDRGVEKLFF
TRBV7-2,TRBD1,TRBJ1-2,-,TGTGCCAGCAGCCCCAATTTCCGGGACAGCCGAGGGCCTAACTATGGCTACACCTTC,CASSPNFRDSRGPNYGYTF
TRBV5-1,TRBD2,TRBJ2-2,-,TGCGCCAGCAGCTCGGAGGGACTAGTAACCGGGGAGCTGTTTTTT,CASSSEGLVTGELFF
TRBV21-1,-,TRBJ2-5,-,TGTTTCTGGACAGGGCGACACCAAGAGACCCAGTACTTC,CFWTGRHQETQYF
TRBV10-3,-,TRBJ2-1,-,TGTGCCATCAGTGAGAGGGGACAAGCTGAGCAGTTCTTC,CAISERGQAEQFF
TRBV7-2,-,TRBJ2-1,-,TGTGCCAGCAGCACCCTCAGATCCAAAGGGGATGAGCAGTTCTTC,CASSTLRSKGDEQFF
TRBV25-1,-,TRBJ2-2,many,TGTGCCATATCCCCAGGGCACGGCACCGGGGAGCTGTTTTTT,CAISPGHGTGELFF
TRBV5-1,-,TRBJ1-2,-,TGCGCCAGCAGCTTGGCCTCCGGGCGTGGCTACACCTTC,CASSLASGRGYTF
TRBV7-9,-,TRBJ1-1,-,TGTGCCAGCAGTAATCCGGGGGTCCCGCTACAGTTCCCTACTGAAGCTTTCTTT,CASSNPGVPLQFPTEAFF
TRBV5-5,TRBD2,TRBJ2-1,few,TGTGCCAGCAGCTTTTCCCAGCACCCAGCGGGAAATGAGCAGTTCTTC,CASSFSQHPAGNEQFF
TRBV12-3/TRBV12-4,-,TRBJ1-4,-,TGTGCCAGCAGTTTCGGACTTAATGAAAAACTGTTTTTT,CASSFGLNEKLFF
TRBV29-1,TRBD2,TRBJ2-3,few,TGCAGCGTGGTTAGCGGGGGGGCGATAGATACGCAGTATTTT,CSVVSGGAIDTQYF
TRBV29-1,TRBD1,TRBJ2-7,-,TGCAGCGCCCGCGACCGGGACAGGGGGCTCAACGAGCAGTACTTC,CSARDRDRGLNEQYF
TRBV4-1,-,TRBJ1-2,-,TGCGCCAGCAGCCAAGCCCTAGGACTGCTCTCCGGCTACACCTTC,CASSQALGLLSGYTF
TRBV24-1,-,TRBJ1-1,-,TGTGCCACCGTTGGGATAGTGTACACTGAAGCTTTCTTT,CATVGIVYTEAFF
TRBV15,-,TRBJ2-3,few,TGTGCCACCAGCGTAAGGACAGGCACAGATACGCAGTATTTT,CATSVRTGTDTQYF
TRBV4-2,-,TRBJ2-2,once,TGTGCCAGCAGCCAAGACCTTATTTACCGCACCGGGGAGCTGTTTTTT,CASSQDLIYRTGELFF
TRBV30,-,TRBJ2-3,-,TGTGCCTGGAGTAAAGCGGGCACAGATACGCAGTATTTT,CAWSKAGTDTQYF
TRBV6-5,-,TRBJ1-2,few,TGTGCCAGCAGTTACTCAGAACAGGGAGTGAACCTCTATGGCTACACCTTC,CASSYSEQGVNLYGYTF
TRBV20-1,-,TRBJ2-1,-,TGCAGTGCTAGAGTCAGGACAGAGGCCAATGAGCAGTTCTTC,CSARVRTEANEQFF
TRBV29-1,-,TRBJ2-6,few,TGCAGCGTTGAGGCACGGAACTCTGGGGCCAACGTCCTGACTTTC,CSVEARNSGANVLTF
TRBV20-1,-,TRBJ2-3,-,TGCAGTGCTAGAGATGGAGGGGGACACATGGGGACAGATACGCAGTATTTT,CSARDGGGHMGTDTQYF
TRBV28,-,TRBJ2-1,-,TGTGCCAGCAGTTTCGTAGCCGAGCAGTTCTTC,CASSFVAEQFF
TRBV4-1,-,TRBJ1-5,-,TGCGCCAGCAGCCAAGATTTCGCAGAAACAGTTGGGGGGAACCAGCATTTT,CASSQDFAETVGGNQHF
TRBV5-8,-,TRBJ1-5,-,TGTGCCAGCAGCTTTGGATGGTATCAGCCCCAGCATTTT,CASSFGWYQPQHF
TRBV28,-,TRBJ1-5,few,TGTGCCAGCAGTCCCACTATGGGGGGCAATCAGCCCCAGCATTTT,CASSPTMGGNQPQHF
TRBV30,TRBD2,TRBJ2-1,-,TGTGCCTGGAGTGCGACTAGCGGGAGGTACAATGAGCAGTTCTTC,CAWSATSGRYNEQFF
TRBV6-6,-,TRBJ1-2,-,TGTGCCAGCAAATGGCTACTCCAGGGGATCTATGGCTACACCTTC,CASKWLLQGIYGYTF
TRBV4-1,-,TRBJ1-2,-,TGCGCCAGCAGCCAAGGGAGGACAATTGCTAACTATGGCTACACCTTC,CASSQGRTIANYGYTF
TRBV29-1,TRBD1,TRBJ2-7,-,TGCAGCGTTACACAGGGGGCCTACGAGCAGTACTTC,CSVTQGAYEQYF
TRBV12-3/TRBV12-4,TRBD1,TRBJ1-5,-,TGTGCCAGCAGCCAAAACAGGGGGCGAGATCAGCCCCAGCATTTT,CASSQNRGRDQPQHF
TRBV27,-,TRBJ1-2,-,TGTGCCAGCAGTTTCGGAGGGAGAAACTATGGCTACACCTTC,CASSFGGRNYGYTF
TRBV7-9,-,TRBJ2-7,-,TGTGCCAGCAGCGTACGTGGGAAAGACTACGAGCAGTACTTC,CASSVRGKDYEQYF
TRBV3-1,-,TRBJ2-3,-,TGTGCCAGCAGCCAACTCCTACCCACAGATACGCAGTATTTT,CASSQLLPTDTQYF
TRBV12-3/TRBV12-4,-,TRBJ1-5,-,TGTGCCAGCAGTTTAAGATCGGGGGGAAATCAGCCCCAGCATTTT,CASSLRSGGNQPQHF
TRBV6-1,TRBD2,TRBJ2-2,-,TGTGCCAGCATCCCAACGGGACTAGCGGGAACCATGTGGGACACCGGGGAGCTGTTTTTT,CASIPTGLAGTMWDTGELFF
TRBV20-1,TRBD1,TRBJ1-2,-,TGCAGTGCTCTCTGGACAGGGCCCTCTAACTATGGCTACACCTTC,CSALWTGPSNYGYTF
TRBV2,-,TRBJ1-5,-,TGTGCCAGCAGTGCAATCTTGGGGAATCAGCCCCAGCATTTT,CASSAILGNQPQHF